Listed here are 4 T cell receptor beta chains from one sample, sequenced in a study of shared clonotypes between healthy human individuals. The data were produced by immunoSEQ multiplex PCR, yet TCRdb's version contains in-frame clones alone and is incomplete. The sample records roughly 1,800,000 clones, about 95% being singletons. CD45RO-negative cells were positively selected for CCR7, leaving out terminally differentiated effector memory CD45RA+ cells. The sample comprised naive CD8+ T cells sorted from blood. Receptor source: a man between 18 and 35 years old in good health.

To note about this clone: Other DNA sequences in this specimen translate into the identical CDR3. The V call is TRBV30, the J call TRBJ1-2; possibly TRBD1 for D (5 bases). The CDR3 spans 13 residues. CDR1 and CDR2 (germline): GTSNPN, SVGIG (reference sequence). Trimming removed 2 bases at V and 8 bases at J, with 15 bases between. As DNA, the CDR3 is TGTGCCTGGAGTCCTGGGACGGGTGGAGGCTACACCTTC. Amino acid sequence: CAWSPGTGGGYTF.

The chain recombines TRBV5-3 with TRBJ2-1; no clear D gene. TRBV5-3 is assigned to the ORF class and has an uncertain function. This CDR3 comprises 12 residues. V lost 3 bases and J 3 bases, leaving 4 bases between the germline ends. CDR3 protein: CARSSNYNEQFF. The CDR3 DNA is TGTGCCAGAAGCTCCAACTACAATGAGCAGTTCTTC.

This clone was detected once. J is TRBJ1-4 and V is TRBV5-8; D perhaps matches TRBD1 (5 bases). V shed 4 bases and J shed 8 bases, with 18 bases lying between them. CDR1 and CDR2 (germline): SGHTS, YDEGEE. This CDR3 region has 15 residues. The CDR3 coding sequence is TGTGCCAGCAGCGCGACCGGGACCCCGGGGGAAAAACTGTTTTTT. As protein: CASSATGTPGEKLFF.

The gene calls are TRBV10-1 and TRBJ1-6; no firm D call. There are 12 residues in the CDR3. Deletions cut 9 bases from V and 8 bases from J, with 11 bases between. Germline V gives CDR1 WNHNN, CDR2 SYGVQD (reference sequence). The CDR3: CARTRKDSPLHF. The DNA of the CDR3 is TGCGCCAGGACAAGGAAGGATTCACCCCTCCACTTT.